This TCR beta chain is from a study of graft-versus-host responses after intestinal transplantation. General study results and limits: HvG clone declines early post-transplant were associated with peak circulating GvH levels. GvH clonotypes were identified within recipient marrow, with a subset emerging first in ileum or blood.

Method: immunoSEQ multiplex PCR; TCRdb's copy keeps in-frame clones and lacks some. The sample lists tens of thousands of clones; roughly 90% were seen once. A word on this clone: Its target is not known.

In germline, CDR1 is LNHDA, CDR2 SQIVND (reference sequence). The ends lost 8 bases at V and 7 bases at J; junction bases unmatched: 5. The CDR3 loop spans 13 amino acids. This clonotype was sampled from a human donor who received an intestinal transplant. Here the sequenced sample was unstimulated CD4+ T cells sorted from spleen or lymph node cells, taken before intestinal transplant. The chain is built from TRBV19 and TRBJ1-2; 12 positions match TRBD1. The CDR3: CASVGQGAPGYTF. The CDR3 DNA reads as TGTGCCAGTGTGGGACAGGGGGCGCCTGGCTACACCTTC.